This T cell receptor beta chain was observed in a study of shared clonotypes between healthy human individuals (dated by TCRdb to 2020 to 2022). In terms of the full investigation: The cohort included a few men and a couple of women between 18 and 49 years of age. The study deeply sequenced blood TCR repertoires of five healthy adults to estimate repertoire size and the extent of clonotype sharing between individuals. For each donor, three plates each were used for CD4 naive and CD4 memory, two plates were used for CD8 naive, and one plate was used for CD8 memory. Leukapheresis yielded between about 0.9 and 8.9 billion PBMCs per donor. To increase sequencing depth and limit assay-specific biases, TCR repertoire library preparation and sequencing were carried out by different laboratories using diverse techniques. Beyond this particular receptor, the publication reports: Clonotypes shared by all four sorted-subset donors showed higher generation probabilities than non-shared clonotypes. About 4.5% of naive CD4, around 3.5% of naive CD8, 2.3% of memory CD4, and around 0.4% of memory CD8 clonotypes were shared across four donors. Even with the large sequencing depth, rarefaction of the sorted-subset datasets indicated that sequencing was incomplete. Sampling was limited to blood, and TCR repertoires in tissue likely differ from TCR repertoires in blood. The genetic and exposure-history diversity represented was limited by the small number of donors. Based on pairwise subsampling, the degree of clonotype sharing among donors was expected to be affected by sequencing depth. Larger estimated clonotype richness was generally found for naive subsets than for memory subsets.

With regard to this clone: Its antigen is still unknown. Nothing much larger sits one base from this clone, and base qualities are not available.

CD8 naive samples consisted of CD45RO-negative cells that were positively selected for CCR7, yielding a CD45RA+CCR7+ population without TemRA cells. The donors were healthy, HIV-negative adults with no recently reported acute infections or vaccinations. Only Caucasian adults living in Nashville, Tennessee, USA were represented among the donors. Blood was collected by leukapheresis, and PBMCs were isolated by Ficoll-Histopaque density gradient centrifugation and then cryopreserved in liquid nitrogen vapor phase. Purity and quantity of every magnetically sorted T cell population were checked by analytical flow cytometry. Genomic DNA was isolated from each sorted fraction and quantified by UV absorbance on a Nanodrop 2000c. TCR CDR3 regions were amplified from genomic DNA by multiplex PCR using the deep immunoSEQ assay. Extracted genomic DNA from each cell subset was spread evenly across all wells of several immunoSEQ 96-well plates, with each plate serving as a replicate. For sorted subsets, each replicate PCR was loaded with around 200 ng genomic DNA, equivalent to some 27,000 T cell genomes. Purified libraries were quantified with a Qubit 3.0 fluorometer, sized on a Bioanalyzer 2100, and re-quantified with the KAPA Library Quantification kit. Every immunoSEQ 96-well plate was sequenced on a dedicated single-read 150-cycle Illumina NextSeq 550 flow cell. The original methods were these. The immunoSEQ output contained only junctional sequences without quality scores, so filtering could not match that applied to full-length reads. Sequences were annotated with PyIR, a Python wrapper for IgBLAST v1.9, using IMGT germline references to assign V/J genes and CDR3. Reads were filtered out if the reads had weak V/J assignments (E-value above 1e-6), no CDR3, stop codons, out-of-frame junctions, or ambiguous translated residues. A V3J clonotype was defined by an identical inferred V gene, J gene, and CDR3 amino acid sequence. The percentage overlap between two repertoires was calculated by dividing the number of shared unique clonotypes by the size of the smaller repertoire. Three approaches were used to assess repertoire richness: RTK rarefaction, the Chao1 estimator, and Recon v2.1 estimates of unobserved clonotypes. For all TCRbeta clonotypes obtained by the gDNA method from a few donors, generation probabilities were computed with OLGA. TCRdb mirrors the immuneACCESS table, restricted to in-frame sequences. Some clones are absent from its copies; in checked studies, under half trace to an unresolved V gene, and the reason for the others is unknown. That table supplies the V and J calls and clone size; D and trimming were determined from the DNA. This sample lists over 2 million clones; less than 95% were detected once. The ten largest clones represent around 1.1% of the sample.

The germline V gene supplies CDR1 SGHTA and CDR2 FQGNSA. Trimming removed 3 bases from V and 2 bases from J; the gene matches leave 14 bases unexplained. From the cysteine up to the phenylalanine, the CDR3 has a length of 18 residues. Here the CDR3 DNA is all that survives: 54 bases in frame from base 1. This sequence was found in a man between 18 and 35 years old in good health. The chain couples TRBV7-2 to TRBJ2-7; 9 middle bases align to TRBD2. The sample comprised naive CD8+ T cells sorted from blood. Taken with the paper, the label for cell subset or site translates to: CD45RA+CCR7+. The CDR3 loop reads CASSLGTSSLEVPYEQYF. The DNA sequence is given as TGTGCCAGCAGCTTGGGGACTAGCAGTTTAGAGGTTCCCTACGAGCAGTACTTC.